A selection of T cell receptor beta chains follows, all from one sample in a study of CD8 T cells in Susac syndrome. Each CDR3 protein is one row after TCRdb ran MiXCR on the immunoSEQ multiplex PCR reads. Seen here are tens of thousands of distinct CDR3 sequences, 85% to 95% observed once, and the top ten hold roughly 0.46%. The sequenced sample was CD8+ T cells from PBMCs. The receptors derive from a human donor with Susac syndrome. Each CDR3 is given with its conserved first and last residue. A D gene is named only where the DNA matches it firmly. Part of the rows lack a size; the others show once, few, many or a class for expanded clones.

TRBV15	NA	TRBJ2-1	NA	TGTGCCACGCCGGGCCCCCAACAAGGTGAGCAGTTCTTC	CATPGPQQGEQFF
TRBV9	TRBD2	TRBJ2-5	NA	TGTGCCAGCAGCTCTGGACTAGCGGGAGTAGAGACCCAGTACTTC	CASSSGLAGVETQYF
TRBV29-1	NA	TRBJ1-2	NA	TGCAGCGTTGAAGGTCTTTCTGATATTAACTATGGCTACACCTTC	CSVEGLSDINYGYTF
TRBV6-5	TRBD1	TRBJ1-2	NA	TGTGCCAGCAGCCCTACAGGGGGCGGAGGCTACACCTTC	CASSPTGGGGYTF
TRBV24-1	TRBD2	TRBJ2-3	NA	TGTGCCACCAGTACGACCACACCGCGGGGGGTAGATACGCAGTATTTT	CATSTTTPRGVDTQYF
TRBV9	TRBD1	TRBJ2-7	NA	TGTGCCAGCAGCCGGGACAGGGTATCTGACGAGCAGTACTTC	CASSRDRVSDEQYF
TRBV6-2/TRBV6-3	NA	TRBJ2-2	NA	TGTGCCAGCGGATCACGGGAGCTGTTTTTT	CASGSRELFF
TRBV28	NA	TRBJ1-1	few	TGTGCCAGCAGTTTCGGACCAGAAGCTTTCTTT	CASSFGPEAFF
TRBV15	NA	TRBJ2-1	once	TGTGCCACCAGCAGAGATTTCCGAGACAGCCTCAATGAGCAGTTCTTC	CATSRDFRDSLNEQFF
TRBV7-9	NA	TRBJ2-7	NA	TGTGCCAGCAGCTTAGAGGCACAGCGGACGGGATACGAGCAGTACTTC	CASSLEAQRTGYEQYF
TRBV27	NA	TRBJ1-5	NA	TGTGCCAGCGGGCCAGACGGCGTCGGTCTGCCCCAGCATTTT	CASGPDGVGLPQHF
TRBV30	NA	TRBJ1-5	NA	TGTGCCTGGAGTGGTCCCCGGGTCCCGAAGGGGCAGCCCCAGCATTTT	CAWSGPRVPKGQPQHF
TRBV20-1	TRBD2	TRBJ2-1	NA	TGCAGTGCTAGAGATTTTAGCGGGAGCTCCTACAATGAGCAGTTCTTC	CSARDFSGSSYNEQFF
TRBV20-1	NA	TRBJ2-1	NA	TGCAGTGCTAGTGAGTCTCCAACACCCTCCTACAATGAGCAGTTCTTC	CSASESPTPSYNEQFF
TRBV30	NA	TRBJ2-6	NA	TGTGCCTGGGGAGGTTTCTCTGGGGCCAACGTCCTGACTTTC	CAWGGFSGANVLTF
TRBV12-3/TRBV12-4	TRBD2	TRBJ2-7	NA	TGTGCCAGCAGCTGGAGCGGGAGGAACGAGCAGTACTTC	CASSWSGRNEQYF
TRBV14	TRBD2	TRBJ2-3	NA	TGTGCCAGCAGCCCGGTCTTCGGGAGGGAAACAGATACGCAGTATTTT	CASSPVFGRETDTQYF
TRBV9	TRBD2	TRBJ2-1	NA	TGTGCCAGCAGCGTAGGGGGGACTAGTAATAATGAGCAGTTCTTC	CASSVGGTSNNEQFF
TRBV15	NA	TRBJ2-3	once	TGTGCCACCAGCAGCCCCCGCGCAGATACGCAGTATTTT	CATSSPRADTQYF
TRBV9	TRBD1	TRBJ2-7	NA	TGTGCCAGCAGCGTAGGGGGACAGGCATACGAGCAGTACTTC	CASSVGGQAYEQYF
TRBV7-2	NA	TRBJ2-6	NA	TGTGCCAGCAGCTTGGGAGGAGGGGCCAACGTCCTGACTTTC	CASSLGGGANVLTF
TRBV10-3	NA	TRBJ2-1	NA	TGTGCCATCAGTGCCTCAAGCGGAAGCCTCAATGAGCAGTTCTTC	CAISASSGSLNEQFF
TRBV12-3/TRBV12-4	NA	TRBJ1-1	few	TGTGCCAGCAGTTTGGGAAGCCTGGGCACTGAAGCTTTCTTT	CASSLGSLGTEAFF
TRBV30	TRBD2	TRBJ2-1	NA	TGTGCCTGGAGTGTTAACGCGGGAGGCTACAATGAGCAGTTCTTC	CAWSVNAGGYNEQFF
TRBV30	NA	TRBJ1-2	NA	TGTGCCTGGAGTGGAGAGGGATATGGCTACACCTTC	CAWSGEGYGYTF
TRBV7-8	NA	TRBJ2-5	NA	TGTGCCAGCAGCCCACGGACAGATCAAGAGACCCAGTACTTC	CASSPRTDQETQYF
TRBV9	TRBD1	TRBJ2-5	NA	TGTGCCAGCAGCGTAGACAGGGGTGCCCAAGAGACCCAGTACTTC	CASSVDRGAQETQYF
TRBV29-1	TRBD1	TRBJ1-2	once	TGCAGCGTTCTCGCCGGGACAGGGCCATTAAACTATGGCTACACCTTC	CSVLAGTGPLNYGYTF
TRBV15	NA	TRBJ2-7	NA	TGTGCCACCAGCGGAGAACTAGGAAGCTCCTACGAGCAGTACTTC	CATSGELGSSYEQYF
TRBV28	TRBD1	TRBJ2-7	NA	TGTGCCAGCAGTTTTACCGGGACAGGCTACGAGCAGTACTTC	CASSFTGTGYEQYF
TRBV6-5	NA	TRBJ2-5	once	TGTGCCAGCAGTTACCCGAACGGTAGGGGGAGCGAGACCCAGTACTTC	CASSYPNGRGSETQYF
TRBV3-1	TRBD2	TRBJ2-5	NA	TGTGCCAGCAGTCCTGGACTAGCGGGAGAGGAGACCCAGTACTTC	CASSPGLAGEETQYF
TRBV7-8	NA	TRBJ2-1	NA	TGTGCCAGCAGCTTAGGTCCGGGGAATGAGCAGTTCTTC	CASSLGPGNEQFF
TRBV18	NA	TRBJ1-1	NA	TGTGCCAGCTCACGACAGGTGGAAAGAGCTTTCTTT	CASSRQVERAFF
TRBV19	NA	TRBJ2-3	NA	TGTGCCAGTGGCCTTACAGGGATCCCATGGGATACGCAGTATTTT	CASGLTGIPWDTQYF
TRBV5-6	NA	TRBJ2-7	NA	TGTGCCAGCAGCCCCGGGGGGCAGATTACCTACGAGCAGTACTTC	CASSPGGQITYEQYF
TRBV5-1	NA	TRBJ1-1	NA	TGCGCCAGCAGCTTGGAACCGAACACTGAAGCTTTCTTT	CASSLEPNTEAFF
TRBV29-1	NA	TRBJ1-1	NA	TGCAGCGTTACAACAGAGAACACTGAAGCTTTCTTT	CSVTTENTEAFF
TRBV29-1	NA	TRBJ2-1	NA	TGCAGCGTTGTATGGCCACACGGGAACAATGAGCAGTTCTTC	CSVVWPHGNNEQFF
TRBV6-1	TRBD2	TRBJ2-1	NA	TGTGCCAGTTCTAGCGGGGAGTACAATGAGCAGTTCTTC	CASSSGEYNEQFF
TRBV20-1	TRBD2	TRBJ2-1	NA	TGCAGTGCCCCGAGGACTAGCGAGGGTAATGAGCAGTTCTTC	CSAPRTSEGNEQFF
TRBV10-3	TRBD1	TRBJ1-5	NA	TGTGCCATCGGGACAGACCCCAATCAGCCCCAGCATTTT	CAIGTDPNQPQHF
TRBV19	NA	TRBJ2-7	NA	TGTGCCAGTAGTATAGCTCAGGGGCCCTACGAGCAGTACTTC	CASSIAQGPYEQYF
TRBV4-3	TRBD2	TRBJ2-5	NA	TGCGCCAGCAGCCAAGGGGCTAGCGGACACCAAGAGACCCAGTACTTC	CASSQGASGHQETQYF
TRBV6-6	NA	TRBJ1-4	once	TGTGCCAGCAGTTATTCCACAGACGTTGGAGAAAAACTGTTTTTT	CASSYSTDVGEKLFF
TRBV18	TRBD2	TRBJ2-5	NA	TGTGCCAGCTCACCACCGGGACTAGGGAGGGAGACCCAGTACTTC	CASSPPGLGRETQYF
TRBV15	NA	TRBJ2-1	NA	TGTGCCACGAGAGCGGGTTACAATGAGCAGTTCTTC	CATRAGYNEQFF
TRBV6-6	NA	TRBJ2-5	NA	TGTGCCAGCAGTCCCGCGGGTTTCACCCCTGAGGCCCAGTACTTC	CASSPAGFTPEAQYF
TRBV12-3/TRBV12-4	TRBD2	TRBJ2-7	NA	TGTGCCAGCAGTTCGCCTCGGACTAGGCTAAAGGACGAGCAGTACTTC	CASSSPRTRLKDEQYF
TRBV29-1	TRBD2	TRBJ2-1	NA	TGCAGCGTTCCTTTTCCGGGACTAGCATCAAGCTCCTACAATGAGCAGTTCTTC	CSVPFPGLASSSYNEQFF
TRBV7-9	NA	TRBJ1-2	NA	TGTGCCAGCAGCTTATTTGGGTCGGCAGTCTATGGCTACACCTTC	CASSLFGSAVYGYTF